Listed below are T cell receptor beta chains from one sample, sequenced in a study of blood T cell repertoires in COVID-19. Using immunoSEQ multiplex PCR, the repertoire was profiled, and TCRdb retains in-frame clones only, with some absent. The data show 50,000 to 70,000 clones, with around 79% seen just once and approximately 3% held by the top ten. The sample comprised peripheral blood. All receptors come from a man in his fifties or sixties with acute or convalescent COVID-19. Both conserved end residues are part of each CDR3. D genes are given only for firm matches. The listing skips clone size in some rows; elsewhere it reads once, few, many or a size class.

size	V	D	J	DNA	CDR3
.	TRBV27	.	TRBJ1-2	TGTGCCAGCAGTCCAGACCCGACAGACCCTCTAAACTATGGCTACACCTTC	CASSPDPTDPLNYGYTF
.	TRBV4-1	.	TRBJ1-1	TGCGCCAGCAGCCAACCACAGGCCCTGAACACTGAAGCTTTCTTT	CASSQPQALNTEAFF
.	TRBV6-1	TRBD1	TRBJ2-7	TGTGCCAGCAGTGGGGACAGCTGGGTTCGGTGGTACGAGCAGTACTTC	CASSGDSWVRWYEQYF
.	TRBV7-8	TRBD2	TRBJ2-2	TGTGCCAGCAGCTTTAACCTGGGAGGGAATAACGGGGAGCTGTTTTTT	CASSFNLGGNNGELFF
.	TRBV11-3	TRBD2	TRBJ2-1	TGTGCCAGCAGCCCCGGGGCGGGGGGCTCCTACAATGAGCAGTTCTTC	CASSPGAGGSYNEQFF
few	TRBV9	.	TRBJ2-5	TGTGCCAGCAGCCTCTCCCCAGGGGACCAAGAGACCCAGTACTTC	CASSLSPGDQETQYF
.	TRBV11-3	TRBD2	TRBJ2-2	TGTGCCAGCAGCTTAGGGGGACTAGCGAACACCGGGGAGCTGTTTTTT	CASSLGGLANTGELFF
medium-sized	TRBV2	.	TRBJ1-1	TGTGCCGGCGGGGATAACACTGAAGCTTTCTTT	CAGGDNTEAFF
few	TRBV5-1	.	TRBJ2-5	TGCGCCAGCAGCTCTGGACTTCTAATGGGGGAGACCCAGTACTTC	CASSSGLLMGETQYF
few	TRBV4-2	TRBD1	TRBJ1-5	TGTGCCAGCAGCCACCCCCCGGGACAGGGGCCCGAGGGCTATAGCAATCAGCCCCAGCATTTT	CASSHPPGQGPEGYSNQPQHF
.	TRBV19	TRBD1	TRBJ1-3	TGTGCCAGTACTCGGAGGGGGCAGGATGGAAACACCATATATTTT	CASTRRGQDGNTIYF
.	TRBV27	TRBD1	TRBJ1-1	TGTGCCAGCCGGGGACAGGGGCGCTGGGAGACTGAAGCTTTCTTT	CASRGQGRWETEAFF
.	TRBV19	TRBD1	TRBJ1-2	TGTGCCAGTTGGACAGGGGGAAGTCTTCGCGGCTACACCTTC	CASWTGGSLRGYTF
.	TRBV7-6	TRBD2	TRBJ2-3	TGTGCCAGCAGCTTATTAGGGACTAGGAGTACCACAGATACGCAGTATTTT	CASSLLGTRSTTDTQYF
few	TRBV19	.	TRBJ1-5	TGTGCCAGTAGTGAAAGCAGGGGCAATCAGCCCCAGCATTTT	CASSESRGNQPQHF
.	TRBV24-1	TRBD2	TRBJ2-3	TGTGCCACCAGTGATTTGACTGTGGGACTAGCGGGGGGAACCACAGATACGCAGTATTTT	CATSDLTVGLAGGTTDTQYF
.	TRBV7-2	.	TRBJ2-1	TGTGCCAGCAGCTTAGGATGGGCTAGCGTAGACAATGAGCAGTTCTTC	CASSLGWASVDNEQFF
.	TRBV5-4	TRBD1	TRBJ1-4	TGTGCCAGCAGCAACAAACAGGGGCCGAATGAAAAACTGTTTTTT	CASSNKQGPNEKLFF
.	TRBV5-8	TRBD1	TRBJ1-4	TGTGCCAGCAGCCACTCCGGGACAGATAATGAAAAACTGTTTTTT	CASSHSGTDNEKLFF
.	TRBV5-4	TRBD2	TRBJ2-2	TGTGCCAGCAGCCGACTAGCGGTGAACACCGGGGAGCTGTTTTTT	CASSRLAVNTGELFF
once	TRBV23-1	.	TRBJ1-4	TGCGCCAGCAGTCAATCCGCCCGGAGGCCCGGTGAAAAACTGTTTTTT	CASSQSARRPGEKLFF
.	TRBV7-8	.	TRBJ2-2	TGTGCCAGCAGCTTAGCGGAGGGGGGGCGCTTGTCCGGGGAGCTGTTTTTT	CASSLAEGGRLSGELFF
.	TRBV2	.	TRBJ1-4	TGTGCCAGCATGAGCTCCGGTGAAAAACTGTTTTTT	CASMSSGEKLFF
.	TRBV19	.	TRBJ1-1	TGTGCCAGTATAAAAACTGAAGCTTTCTTT	CASIKTEAFF
.	TRBV15	.	TRBJ1-2	TGTGCCACCAGCAGAGAATCGGGGAACTATGGCTACACCTTC	CATSRESGNYGYTF
.	TRBV7-9	.	TRBJ1-1	TGTGCCAGCAGGGGGCGGGGGAGCGGAGCTTTCTTT	CASRGRGSGAFF
few	TRBV4-2	.	TRBJ2-1	TGTGCCAGCAGCCAAGGTACAGGGAACAATGAGCAGTTCTTC	CASSQGTGNNEQFF
few	TRBV19	TRBD1	TRBJ1-5	TGTGCCAGTAGTATCGGACAGGGGACTCAGCCCCAGCATTTT	CASSIGQGTQPQHF
.	TRBV7-3	TRBD2	TRBJ2-3	TGTGCCAGCAGCTTAATCCGCGGGGGTCAGACAGATACGCAGTATTTT	CASSLIRGGQTDTQYF
.	TRBV5-6	.	TRBJ1-1	TGTGCCAGCAGCTTGGGGGGGCCGTTCACTGAAGCTTTCTTT	CASSLGGPFTEAFF
.	TRBV7-3	TRBD2	TRBJ2-2	TGTGCCAGCAGCTCGGGACTAGCGGCCGGGGAGCTGTTTTTT	CASSSGLAAGELFF
.	TRBV7-4	.	TRBJ2-7	TGTGCCAGCAGCCTAGACAGGACGCGTAACTACGAGCAGTACTTC	CASSLDRTRNYEQYF
.	TRBV2	.	TRBJ1-5	TGTGCCAGCAGTGATGGGCGGGCCGAGGGACAGCCCCAGCATTTT	CASSDGRAEGQPQHF
.	TRBV30	.	TRBJ1-5	TGTGCCTGGAGTGTACTTCGCCCGGGGGGGCCCCAGCATTTT	CAWSVLRPGGPQHF
once	TRBV18	TRBD1	TRBJ2-1	TGTGCCAGCTCACGGACAGGGAGCTCCTACAATGAGCAGTTCTTC	CASSRTGSSYNEQFF
.	TRBV24-1	.	TRBJ2-2	TGTGCCACCAGTGATTATCCTGCAGGGCTCGGGGAGCTGTTTTTT	CATSDYPAGLGELFF
.	TRBV5-1	.	TRBJ2-5	TGCGCCAGCAGCTTGGCGGTCAGGCAAGAGACCCAGTACTTC	CASSLAVRQETQYF
.	TRBV18	TRBD2	TRBJ2-7	TGTGCCAGCTCCAGCGGGGGGATCTACGAGCAGTACTTC	CASSSGGIYEQYF
.	TRBV25-1	.	TRBJ2-5	TGTGCCAGCTGGGAAAGGGGGATCCCAGGGACCCAGTACTTC	CASWERGIPGTQYF
.	TRBV12-5	.	TRBJ1-5	TGTGCTAGTGGTTTAAGAGTCAATCAGCCCCAGCATTTT	CASGLRVNQPQHF
.	TRBV11-2	.	TRBJ1-6	TGTGCCAGCAGCAATACGGGAAAATCACCCCTCCACTTT	CASSNTGKSPLHF
.	TRBV29-1	TRBD1	TRBJ1-1	TGCAGTCTAAGACAGGGGGGAACTGAAGCTTTCTTT	CSLRQGGTEAFF
.	TRBV5-4	.	TRBJ1-1	TGTGCCAGCAGTCGGGACTTGACGAACACTGAAGCTTTCTTT	CASSRDLTNTEAFF
.	TRBV7-2	.	TRBJ1-1	TGTGCCAGCAGCCAGAGTGGGACTTTAGGCACTGAAGCTTTCTTT	CASSQSGTLGTEAFF
.	TRBV12-5	.	TRBJ1-2	TGTGCTAGTGCACTAACCGGGACTAGAGGCTACACCTTC	CASALTGTRGYTF
.	TRBV30	.	TRBJ2-3	TGTGCCTGGGCGGGGGGACAGGCGCAGTATTTT	CAWAGGQAQYF
.	TRBV5-1	.	TRBJ2-6	TGCGCCAGCAGCCTAATACTAGCCGCCGGGGCCAACGTCCTGACTTTC	CASSLILAAGANVLTF